This T cell receptor beta chain was captured in a study of beta chain features in type 1 diabetes. Study-wide context: Patient and healthy donor groups were alike in age, gender and cell yields.

With respect to this clone: Its antigen is unidentified.

Expressed TCRB transcripts were sequenced because the entire RNA isolate underwent reverse transcription. Clones were read by immunoSEQ multiplex PCR, and TCRdb kept only the in-frame ones, dropping some. This sample has about 470,000 clones, with around 28% found just once. Study-wide results and caveats: In these data, an HLA type influence on TCRB rearrangement remained unresolved.

Heparinised blood was drawn once per donor, averaging approximately 100 mL. Deletions cut 4 bases from V and 4 bases from J, with 7 bases between. The CDR3 length is 12 residues. The germline CDR1 and CDR2 sequences are SGDLS and YYNGEE. The sequence derives from a man between 18 and 35 years old in good health. Source material: naive CD4+ T cells from blood. The chain employs TRBV9 and TRBJ2-3; D ambiguous. CDR3: CASSQTSDTQYF. CDR3 in DNA: TGTGCCAGCAGCCAAACATCAGATACGCAGTATTTT. Combining the CDR3 with reference TRBV9 and TRBJ2-3 gives the whole variable domain DSGVTQTPKHLITATGQRVTLRCSPRSGDLSVYWYQQSLDQGLQFLIQYYNGEERAKGNILERFSAQQFPDLHSELNLSSLELGDSALYFCASSQTSDTQYFGPGTRLTVL.